Below, one T cell receptor (beta chain) is given with its context. The antigen remains unidentified. This specimen belongs to a study of T cell repertoires in cytomegalovirus infection. Findings and limits, study-wide: The ex vivo response was dominated by HLA-C-restricted CMV-specific TCR beta clonotypes.

One entry per CDR3 protein results from TCRdb running MiXCR on the reads. Seen here are just under 550,000 distinct CDR3 sequences, approximately 26% observed once, and the top ten hold around 13%. Germline CDR1 and CDR2: SGHVS and FQNEAQ. V shed 4 bases and J 9 bases; nucleotides not matched to a gene: 29. The CDR3 has 22 residues. Sequencing was done on a sample of PBMCs. The TCR was taken from a human donor in good health (CMV status not recorded). Some clones in this sample may be carry-over from other donors' samples. The rearrangement uses TRBV7-8 and TRBJ2-4, with 11 bases that match TRBD2. The CDR3 region is CASSSAFTGTSGLRLKNSIQYF. The DNA of the CDR3 is TGTGCCAGCAGCTCCGCTTTTACCGGGACTAGCGGCCTACGACTCAAAAATAGCATTCAGTACTTC.